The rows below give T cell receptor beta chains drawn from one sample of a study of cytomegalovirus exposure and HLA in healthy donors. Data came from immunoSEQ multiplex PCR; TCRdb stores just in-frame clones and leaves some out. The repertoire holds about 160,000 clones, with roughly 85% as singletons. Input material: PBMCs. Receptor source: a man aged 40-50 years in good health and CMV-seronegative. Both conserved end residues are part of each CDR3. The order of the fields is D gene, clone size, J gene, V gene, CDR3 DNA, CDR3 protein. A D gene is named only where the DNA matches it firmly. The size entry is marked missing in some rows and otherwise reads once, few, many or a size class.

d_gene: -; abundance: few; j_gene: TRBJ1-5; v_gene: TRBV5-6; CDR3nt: TGTGCCAGCAGCCTAAAGTGGTTTAGATATAGCAATCAGCCCCAGCATTTT; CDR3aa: CASSLKWFRYSNQPQHF
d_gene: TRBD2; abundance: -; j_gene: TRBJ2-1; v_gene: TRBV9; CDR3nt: TGTGCCAGCAGCGGTCCGAGGGTGCGGGAGGGCCAAGGGGAGCAGTTCTTC; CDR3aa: CASSGPRVREGQGEQFF
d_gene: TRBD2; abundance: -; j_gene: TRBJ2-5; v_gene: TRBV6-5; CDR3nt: TGTGCCAGCAGTTACACCTTAGCGGGAGGGCAAGAGACCCAGTACTTC; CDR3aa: CASSYTLAGGQETQYF
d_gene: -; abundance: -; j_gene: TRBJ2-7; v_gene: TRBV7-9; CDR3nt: TGTGCCAGCAGCCCCCCCACACCCCACGAGCAGTACTTC; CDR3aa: CASSPPTPHEQYF
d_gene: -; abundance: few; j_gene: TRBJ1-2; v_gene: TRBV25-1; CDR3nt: TGTGCCAGCAGTGACCCATTGACAGGCGCCAACTATGGCTACACCTTC; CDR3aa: CASSDPLTGANYGYTF
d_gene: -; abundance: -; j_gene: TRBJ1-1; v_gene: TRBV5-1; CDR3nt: TGCGCCAGCAGCCCAAACGAAGTCCCGCAGTTTGAAGCTTTCTTT; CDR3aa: CASSPNEVPQFEAFF
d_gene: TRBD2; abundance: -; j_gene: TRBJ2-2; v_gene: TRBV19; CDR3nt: TGTGCCAGCAATCCAGCGGGAGGGCCCGGGGAGCTGTTTTTT; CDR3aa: CASNPAGGPGELFF
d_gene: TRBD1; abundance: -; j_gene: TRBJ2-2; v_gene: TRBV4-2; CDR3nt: TGTGCCAGCAGCCAAGATTTGTTTGCGGACAGGGCGAACACCGGGGAGCTGTTTTTT; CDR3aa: CASSQDLFADRANTGELFF
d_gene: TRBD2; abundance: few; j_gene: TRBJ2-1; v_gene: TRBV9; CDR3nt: TGTGCCAGCAGCGTAGCGGAGGGACTAGCGGCCCCTAGAGAGCAGTTCTTC; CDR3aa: CASSVAEGLAAPREQFF
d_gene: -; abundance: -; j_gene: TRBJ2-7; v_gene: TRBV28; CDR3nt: TGTGCCAGCAGCCTAGGCTACGAGCAGTACTTC; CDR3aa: CASSLGYEQYF
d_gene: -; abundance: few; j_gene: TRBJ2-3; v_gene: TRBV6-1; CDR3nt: TGTGCCAGCAGTGAAACTAACCCAAACCCAGATACGCAGTATTTT; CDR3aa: CASSETNPNPDTQYF
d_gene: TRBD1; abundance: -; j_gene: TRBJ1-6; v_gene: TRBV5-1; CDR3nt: TGCGCCAGCAGCCCGCCGGACAGGGTTGATTCACCCCTCCACTTT; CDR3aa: CASSPPDRVDSPLHF
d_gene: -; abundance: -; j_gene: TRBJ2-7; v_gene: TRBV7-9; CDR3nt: TGTGCCAGCAGCTTAGGTGACCCAGGCTCCTACGAGCAGTACTTC; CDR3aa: CASSLGDPGSYEQYF
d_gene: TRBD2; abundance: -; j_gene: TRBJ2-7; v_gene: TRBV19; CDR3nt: TGTGCCAGTAGTCGTGGGACTAGCGGGAGTCTTGATAACGAGCAGTACTTC; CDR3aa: CASSRGTSGSLDNEQYF
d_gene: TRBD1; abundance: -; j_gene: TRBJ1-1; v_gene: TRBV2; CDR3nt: TGTGCCAGCAGTGAATCGTTGGTAGGGGGCGGCACTGAAGCTTTCTTT; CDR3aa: CASSESLVGGGTEAFF
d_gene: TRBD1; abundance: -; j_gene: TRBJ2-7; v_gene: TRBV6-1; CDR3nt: TGTGCCAGCAGTGACCCCAACAGGGCAGGGGGCGATTCCTACGAGCAGTACTTC; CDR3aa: CASSDPNRAGGDSYEQYF
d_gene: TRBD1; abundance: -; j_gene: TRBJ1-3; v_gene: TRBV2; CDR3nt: TGTGCCAGGAGGACAGGGGCTACGGGAGGAAACACCATATATTTT; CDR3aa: CARRTGATGGNTIYF
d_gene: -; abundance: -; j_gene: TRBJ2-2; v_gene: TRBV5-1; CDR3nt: TGCGCCAGCAGCTTTGGGGGCCACAACACCGGGGAGCTGTTTTTT; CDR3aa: CASSFGGHNTGELFF
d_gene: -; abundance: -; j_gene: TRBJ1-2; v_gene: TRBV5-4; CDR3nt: TGTGCCAGCAGCTTGGCCGGTCGTCCGCCTAACTATGGCTACACCTTC; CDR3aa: CASSLAGRPPNYGYTF
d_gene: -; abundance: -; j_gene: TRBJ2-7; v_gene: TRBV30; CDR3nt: TGTGCCTGGAGAGGGTCCGGGGTAGAGCAGTACTTC; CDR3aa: CAWRGSGVEQYF
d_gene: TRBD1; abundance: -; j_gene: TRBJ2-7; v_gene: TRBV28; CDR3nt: TGTGCCAGCAGTTTCTGGGGAGCCGGGACAGGGAACTACGAGCAGTACTTC; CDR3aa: CASSFWGAGTGNYEQYF
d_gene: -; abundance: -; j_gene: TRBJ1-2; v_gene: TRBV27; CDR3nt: TGTGCCAGCAGTTTAAAGGGGGGGTTTTGGGGCTACACCTTC; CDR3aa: CASSLKGGFWGYTF
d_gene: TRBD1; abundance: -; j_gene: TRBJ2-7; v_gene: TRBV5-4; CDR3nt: TGTGCCAGCAGCTTAAACAGGGGAGTCTACGAGCAGTACTTC; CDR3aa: CASSLNRGVYEQYF
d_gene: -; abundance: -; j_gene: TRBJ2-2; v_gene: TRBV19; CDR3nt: TGTGCCAGCACAAAGGGAGCCCTGAGGAACACCGGGGAGCTGTTTTTT; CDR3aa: CASTKGALRNTGELFF
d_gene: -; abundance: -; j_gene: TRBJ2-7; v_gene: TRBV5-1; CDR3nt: TGCGCCAGCAGCCGTACAGGGACCTCAGGCAACTACGAGCAGTACTTC; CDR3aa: CASSRTGTSGNYEQYF
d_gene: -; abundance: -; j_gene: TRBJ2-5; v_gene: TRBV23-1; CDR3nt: TGCGCCAGCAGTCTATACGGGGGAAGAGAGACCCAGTACTTC; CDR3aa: CASSLYGGRETQYF
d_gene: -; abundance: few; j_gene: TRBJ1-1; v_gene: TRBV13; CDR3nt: TGTGCCAGCAGCTTTAACCGGGACACTGAAGCTTTCTTT; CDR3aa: CASSFNRDTEAFF
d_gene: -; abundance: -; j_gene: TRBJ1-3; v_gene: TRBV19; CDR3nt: TGTGCCAGTAGTATAGTCCTGCGGCAGGGTCGGAACACCATATATTTT; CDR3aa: CASSIVLRQGRNTIYF
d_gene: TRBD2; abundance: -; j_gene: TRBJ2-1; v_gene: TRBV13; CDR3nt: TGTGCCAGCAGCACTAGCGGGACCAGCTCCTACAATGAGCAGTTCTTC; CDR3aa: CASSTSGTSSYNEQFF
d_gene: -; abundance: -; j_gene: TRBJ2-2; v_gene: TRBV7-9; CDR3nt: TGTTCCAGCAGCTACAGCGGCACCGGGGAGCTGTTTTTT; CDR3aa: CSSSYSGTGELFF
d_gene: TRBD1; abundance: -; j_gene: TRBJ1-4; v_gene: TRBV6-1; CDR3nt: TGTGCCAGCAGCAGACAGGGGGAGCGTGAAAAACTGTTTTTT; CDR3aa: CASSRQGEREKLFF
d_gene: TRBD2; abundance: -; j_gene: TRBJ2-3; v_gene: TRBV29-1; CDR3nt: TGCAGCGTTCCACTAGCGGGCCTAACAGATACGCAGTATTTT; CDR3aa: CSVPLAGLTDTQYF
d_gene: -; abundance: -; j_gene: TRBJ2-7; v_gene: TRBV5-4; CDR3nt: TGTGCCAGCAGCTTGGATCAGGGAACCTACGAGCAGTACTTC; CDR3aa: CASSLDQGTYEQYF
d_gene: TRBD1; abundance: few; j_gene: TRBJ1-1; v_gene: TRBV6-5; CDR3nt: TGTGCCAGCAGGGTACAGGGGACCGGCACTGAAGCTTTCTTT; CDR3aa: CASRVQGTGTEAFF
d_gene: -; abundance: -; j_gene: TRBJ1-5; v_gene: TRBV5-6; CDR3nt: TGTGCCAGCAGCTTGGCCAGTCGCGGGGTTTATCAGCCCCAGCATTTT; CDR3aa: CASSLASRGVYQPQHF
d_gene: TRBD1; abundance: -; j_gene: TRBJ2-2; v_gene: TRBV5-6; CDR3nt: TGTGCCAGCAGCTTGGCGGGACAGGGGGCCGGCGGGGAGCTGTTTTTT; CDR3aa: CASSLAGQGAGGELFF
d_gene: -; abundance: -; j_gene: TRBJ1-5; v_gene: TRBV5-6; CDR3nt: TGTGCCAGCAGCTTGAGGGGCACGGCCCAGCATTTT; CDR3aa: CASSLRGTAQHF
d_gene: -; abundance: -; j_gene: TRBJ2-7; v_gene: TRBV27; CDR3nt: TGTGCCAGCAGGAACTCTAGGGGGGGACTCGAGCAGTACTTC; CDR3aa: CASRNSRGGLEQYF
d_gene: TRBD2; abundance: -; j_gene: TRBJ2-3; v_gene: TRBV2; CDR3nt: TGTGCCAGCAGTGGTCTAGCGGGGACCACAGATACGCAGTATTTT; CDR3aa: CASSGLAGTTDTQYF
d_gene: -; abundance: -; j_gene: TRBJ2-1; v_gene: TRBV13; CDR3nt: TGTGCCAGCAGCTTAGTACAGCCCTCAAGGGGTGAGCAGTTCTTC; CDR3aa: CASSLVQPSRGEQFF
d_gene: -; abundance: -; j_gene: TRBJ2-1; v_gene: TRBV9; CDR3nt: TGTGCCAGCAGCGTAGGGCTAGCGCGAAACAATGAGCAGTTCTTC; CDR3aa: CASSVGLARNNEQFF